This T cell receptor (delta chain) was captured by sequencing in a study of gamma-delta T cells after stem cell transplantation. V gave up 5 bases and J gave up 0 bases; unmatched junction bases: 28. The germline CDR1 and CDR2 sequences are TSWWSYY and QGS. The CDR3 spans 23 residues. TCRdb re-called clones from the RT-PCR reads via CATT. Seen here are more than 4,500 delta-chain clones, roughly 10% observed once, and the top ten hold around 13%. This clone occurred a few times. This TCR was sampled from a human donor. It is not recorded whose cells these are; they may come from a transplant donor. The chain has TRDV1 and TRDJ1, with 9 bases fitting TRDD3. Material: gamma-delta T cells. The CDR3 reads CALGFQRGLRVRTGGMYTDKLIF. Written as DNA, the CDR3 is TGTGCTCTTGGGTTCCAAAGAGGGCTACGGGTTCGTACTGGGGGAATGTACACCGATAAACTCATCTTT.